Following are 16 T cell receptor beta chains from one sample sequenced in a study of CD8+CD57+ T cells in acquired aplastic anemia. The template used for profiling TCR beta VDJ and CDR3 was genomic DNA. TCRdb used MiXCR to reprocess the reads, holding one entry per CDR3 protein. The sample includes 160,000 or so distinct CDR3 sequences, 71% seen only once; the top ten take approximately 48%. The sequenced patients had an expansion of CD8+CD57+ cells seen by flow cytometry. Sequencing used sorted CD4+, CD8+, or CD8+CD57+ T cells (not recorded which) from PBMCs. The source of these receptors is a human donor with aplastic anemia.

The V and J genes are TRBV24-1 and TRBJ2-3; 8 positions agree with TRBD2. The V gene end was trimmed by 0 bases and the J gene end by 6 bases; junction bases not matched to a gene: 7. The CDR3 is made up of 16 amino acids. CDR1 is KGHDR and CDR2 is SFDVKD in the germline V gene. The CDR3 DNA follows: TGTGCCACCAGTGATTTGCCCGGGAGGGCGTTCGATACGCAGTATTTT. Translating gives CATSDLPGRAFDTQYF.

This clonotype has just one count. This chain links TRBV6-4 with TRBJ2-5; TRBD1 or TRBD2 may be the D gene (5 bases each). The length of the CDR3 is 13 residues. Trimming removed 5 bases at V and 4 bases at J, with 11 bases between. Germline CDR1 is MRHNA and CDR2 is SNTAGT. The CDR3 DNA follows: TGTGCCAGCAGTCGGGGACCGACAGAGACCCAGTACTTC. Its translation: CASSRGPTETQYF.

CDR3 sequence reads: CSVIAGDGTYEQYF. The CDR3 coding sequence is TGCAGCGTTATTGCGGGAGACGGGACCTACGAGCAGTACTTC. V and J are TRBV20-1 and TRBJ2-7; 7 bases fit TRBD2. Per germline, CDR1 DFQATT and CDR2 SNEGSKA (reference sequence). The CDR3 is 14 amino acids.

In its sample, this clonotype was seen once. V gene TRBV7-3 combines with J gene TRBJ2-3; 7 nucleotides align to TRBD2. The CDR3 extends over 16 amino acids. In germline, CDR1 is SGHTA, CDR2 FQGTGA. With 9 bases clipped from V and 7 bases from J, the junction kept 19 bases outside the gene matches. CDR3 residues: CASSSPPGGGRYTQYF. CDR3 sequence (DNA): TGTGCCAGTAGTTCCCCCCCCGGGGGAGGGCGGTATACGCAGTATTTT.

V is TRBV3-1 and J is TRBJ2-5; 8 bases are shared with TRBD2. V shed 1 base, J shed 4 bases, and the junction held 11 bases outside the gene matches. Germline V gives CDR1 LGHDT, CDR2 YNNKEL (reference sequence). This CDR3 has 17 amino acids. The CDR3 DNA is TGTGCCAGCAGCCAAGTGTGGACGGGAGGGGGGGCAGAGACCCAGTACTTC. Encoded protein: CASSQVWTGGGAETQYF.

This clonotype was seen a single time. This sequence may be a read error, since a much larger clone differs from it by one base. In nucleotides, the CDR3 is TGTGCCAGCAGTGTTCCCTACGAGCAGTACTTC. Translating gives CASSVPYEQYF. The V call is TRBV25-1, the J call TRBJ2-7; D remains unclear. V dropped 4 bases and J dropped 2 bases, with 3 bases sitting between them. CDR3 size: 11 residues. Per the germline V gene, CDR1 is MGHDK and CDR2 is SYGVNS.

To note about this clonotype: Compared with germline, one end of the junction differs, possibly owing to a read error. The chain links TRBV10-1 to TRBJ1-2, with TRBD1 matching 7 bases. The V gene's germline CDR1 is WNHNN and CDR2 SYGVQD (reference sequence). This CDR3 has 15 residues. The CDR3 spells CASSAWTGVDYGYTF. CDR3 DNA sequence: TGTGCCAGCAGTGCATGGACAGGCGTGGACTATGGCTACACCTTC.

This rearrangement joins TRBV27 to TRBJ2-7; the D gene is possibly TRBD1 (5 bases). CDR3 size: 13 residues. Trimming took 1 base from V and 5 from J, leaving 9 bases between them. CDR1 MNHEY and CDR2 SMNVEV come from the germline V gene (reference sequence). The chain's CDR3 is CASSLWGADEQYF. Here the CDR3 DNA reads TGTGCCAGCAGTTTATGGGGCGCCGACGAGCAGTACTTC.

This rearrangement joins TRBV24-1 to TRBJ1-5; no clear D gene. V shed 3 bases and J shed 6 bases, with 11 bases lying between them. The CDR3 is 14 amino acids. The germline V gene has CDR1 KGHDR and CDR2 SFDVKD. The CDR3 DNA reads as TGTGCCACCAGTGATCTACATCGAGGTCAGCCCCAGCATTTT. Its protein product is CATSDLHRGQPQHF.

The rearrangement uses TRBV29-1 and TRBJ1-1; perhaps TRBD1 as D (5 bases). Germline V CDR1 and CDR2: SQVTM, ANQGSEA. CDR3 length: 12 amino acids. Between the trimmed V and J ends, which lost 5 bases and 1 base, there was a span of 8 bases. The CDR3 reads CSVWGGNTEAFF. CDR3 bases: TGCAGCGTTTGGGGGGGGAACACTGAAGCTTTCTTT.

V usage is TRBV2 and J usage is TRBJ1-4; 7 positions agree with TRBD1. This CDR3 contains 15 residues. The V and J ends lost 7 bases and 3 bases, in that order; junction bases with no gene match: 8. CDR1 is SNHLY and CDR2 is FYNNEI in the germline V gene. Here the CDR3 DNA reads TGTGCCAGCATCGTGGGTGGGACAGCTAATGAAAAACTGTTTTTT. Protein: CASIVGGTANEKLFF.

V and J are TRBV13 and TRBJ1-6; D possibly corresponds to TRBD1 (5 bases). This CDR3 has 13 residues. Trimming took 2 bases from V and 9 from J, leaving 8 bases between them. The germline CDR1 and CDR2 sequences are PRHDT and FYEKMQ (reference sequence). CDR3 sequence (DNA): TGTGCCAGCAGCTTACAGGGAGGTTCACCCCTCCACTTT. Residues: CASSLQGGSPLHF.

This clonotype was counted between two and nine times. The V and J genes are TRBV7-7 and TRBJ2-7, with 8 bases that match TRBD1. Unmatched junction bases numbered 2, after V lost 1 base and J lost 0 bases. The CDR3 is 15 amino acids. Germline CDR1 SSHAT, CDR2 FNYEAQ (reference sequence). The CDR3 coding sequence is TGTGCCAGCAGCTTAGGGACAGGGAGCTCCTACGAGCAGTACTTC. Its translation is CASSLGTGSSYEQYF.

This chain joins TRBV20-1 and TRBJ2-7; 11 bases are shared with TRBD2. With V trimmed by 3 bases and J by 4 bases, 11 bases remained unmatched. This CDR3 is built from 16 residues. CDR1 DFQATT and CDR2 SNEGSKA come from the germline V gene (reference sequence). Written as DNA, the CDR3 is TGCAGTGCTAGGGGCACACTAGCGGGAGCGTTATACGAGCAGTACTTC. Translation: CSARGTLAGALYEQYF.

A few counts support this clonotype. The CDR3 DNA follows: TGCAGTGCTAGAGGGACGGAGGGACTAGTGGCGAATGAGCAGTTCTTC. This encodes CSARGTEGLVANEQFF. The rearrangement joins TRBV20-1 to TRBJ2-1; TRBD2 matches 8 bases. This CDR3 is 16 amino acids long. Germline V CDR1 and CDR2: DFQATT, SNEGSKA (reference sequence). V was clipped by 1 base and J by 7 bases; unmatched bases: 12.

In its sample, this clonotype was seen a few times. The genes are TRBV7-9 and TRBJ2-5; TRBD2 might be the D (5 bases). Trimming removed 2 bases from V and 5 bases from J, with 9 bases in between. CDR1 is SEHNR and CDR2 is FQNEAQ in the germline V gene (reference sequence). This CDR3 spans 13 amino acids. The CDR3 DNA follows: TGTGCCAGCAGCTTATTCGGGGATGAGACCCAGTACTTC. Amino acid sequence: CASSLFGDETQYF. Full variable domain (missing parts from reference TRBV7-9 and TRBJ2-5): DTGVSQNPRHKITKRGQNVTFRCDPISEHNRLYWYRQTLGQGPEFLTYFQNEAQLEKSRLLSDRFSAERPKGSFSTLEIQRTEQGDSAMYLCASSLFGDETQYFGPGTRLLVL.